These 30 T cell receptor beta chains were all obtained from the same sample, sequenced in a study of human T cells and chemical hapten exposure. Regarding time point: patch test 3, about 24 weeks after DPC sensitization. As to treatment: therapeutic diphenylcyclopropenone sensitization with weekly scalp DPC. TCRdb reanalysed the RACE reads using MiXCR and keeps one entry per CDR3 protein. Among tens of thousands of distinct CDR3 sequences listed, 10% to 15% were seen once. Sequencing used whole blood, obtained in connection with sensitization to the hapten diphenylcyclopropenone (DPC). The receptors stem from a woman aged 45 to 65 with alopecia areata. Some clones in this sample may be carry-over from other donors' samples.

This clonotype was detected ten times or more. The chain employs TRBV20-1 and TRBJ2-3; 10 nucleotides match TRBD2. The V gene's germline CDR1 is DFQATT and CDR2 SNEGSKA (reference sequence). The CDR3 loop spans 16 amino acids. V lost 3 bases and J lost 5; bases outside the gene matches: 11. CDR3 DNA sequence: TGCAGTGCTAGGGCCCTGAAAAGCGGGAGGGGAGATACGCAGTATTTT. It specifies CSARALKSGRGDTQYF.

V and J are TRBV7-2 and TRBJ1-5; D gene unclear. V lost 2 bases to trimming and J lost 2 bases, with 7 bases between them. Germline V CDR1 and CDR2: SGHTA, FQGNSA. CDR3 size: 14 residues. CDR3 protein: CASSLYVGNQPQHF. DNA for the CDR3: TGTGCCAGCAGCTTATATGTGGGCAATCAGCCCCAGCATTTT.

This clonotype appeared many times. The chain links TRBV3-1 to TRBJ2-7; 9 nucleotides agree with TRBD1. Trimming removed 6 bases from V and 6 bases from J; junction bases left unmatched: 9. This CDR3 contains 14 residues. CDR1 is LGHDT and CDR2 is YNNKEL in the germline V gene (reference sequence). In nucleotides, the CDR3 is TGTGCCAGCAGTCCCGGGACAGGGCAATCCGAGCAGTACTTC. This translates into CASSPGTGQSEQYF.

This clonotype was observed a handful of times. V is TRBV4-1 and J is TRBJ2-3; 7 bases align to TRBD2. J gave up 2 bases and V 1 base, and 6 bases lay outside the gene matches. Germline V gives CDR1 MGHRA, CDR2 YSYEKL. CDR3 length equals 16 residues. CDR3 in amino acids: CASSQGPSGYTDTQYF. In nucleotides, the CDR3 is TGCGCCAGCAGCCAAGGCCCTAGCGGCTACACAGATACGCAGTATTTT.

This chain's CDR3 is CATSQLGITYNEQFF. The CDR3 DNA is TGTGCCACCAGCCAACTCGGAATTACCTACAATGAGCAGTTCTTC. The rearrangement uses TRBV15 and TRBJ2-1; D remains ambiguous. CDR1 is LNHNV, CDR2 YYDKDF, per germline (reference sequence). There are 15 residues in the CDR3. V was pared by 5 bases and J by 2 bases, with 13 bases between.

The chain recombines TRBV12-3 or TRBV12-4 with TRBJ2-5; no clear D gene. This CDR3 spans 14 amino acids. V dropped 3 bases and J dropped 4 bases, with 12 bases sitting between them. For the CDR3, the DNA is TGTGCCAGCAGTTTCCTGACTTCCGCAGAGACCCAGTACTTC. As protein: CASSFLTSAETQYF.

This clonotype was counted many times. The J gene is TRBJ1-3, the V gene TRBV11-2; D is undetermined. Trimming cost V 6 bases and J 2 bases, with 5 bases left between them. Germline V gives CDR1 SGHAT, CDR2 FQNNGV. The CDR3 is made up of 12 amino acids. This CDR3 is CASSTTGNTIYF. The CDR3 DNA is TGTGCCAGCAGTACGACTGGAAACACCATATATTTT.

This clonotype occurred a few times. V and J are TRBV7-3 and TRBJ2-2; TRBD2 agrees at 8 bases. CDR1 and CDR2 (germline): SGHTA, FQGTGA. The ends lost 5 bases at V and 6 bases at J; junction bases unmatched: 14. The CDR3 consists of 17 residues. In nucleotides, the CDR3 is TGTGCCAGCAGCGCTTCAGGACATAGCGGGAAAGCCGGGGAGCTGTTTTTT. Its translation: CASSASGHSGKAGELFF. Supplemented by reference TRBV7-3 and TRBJ2-2, the full variable domain reads GAGVSQTPSNKVTEKGKYVELRCDPISGHTALYWYRQSLGQGPEFLIYFQGTGAADDSGLPNDRFFAVRPEGSVSTLKIQRTERGDSAVYLCASSASGHSGKAGELFFGEGSRLTVL.

The chain recombines TRBV11-2 with TRBJ2-1; D is undetermined. Looked up from germline, CDR1 is SGHAT and CDR2 is FQNNGV. V lost 5 bases, J lost 9 bases, and 11 bases lay in between. This CDR3 spans 12 amino acids. CDR3 in amino acids: CASSVIRSEQFF. CDR3 in DNA: TGTGCCAGCAGCGTCATAAGGAGTGAGCAGTTCTTC.

There are a few counts of this clonotype. The chain links TRBV29-1 to TRBJ2-3, with D unclear. Germline lookup yields CDR1 SQVTM and CDR2 ANQGSEA. The CDR3 is made up of 12 amino acids. V lost 0 bases and J lost 5, with 6 bases in between. This chain's CDR3 is CSVEDARDTQYF. The CDR3 bases are TGCAGCGTTGAAGATGCACGAGATACGCAGTATTTT.

This clonotype was picked up many times. CDR3 sequence reads: CASSFISGGTGANVLTF. The CDR3 nucleotides read TGTGCCAGCAGCTTTATTTCAGGGGGAACTGGGGCCAACGTCCTGACTTTC. V usage is TRBV11-2 and J usage is TRBJ2-6; 7 bases agree with TRBD1. V trimming: 3 bases; J trimming: 2 bases; junction bases outside the gene matches: 7. The CDR3 consists of 17 residues. The germline CDR1 and CDR2 sequences are SGHAT and FQNNGV.

This clonotype was seen at least ten times. J is TRBJ1-1 and V is TRBV18; no clear D. This CDR3 has 12 amino acids. The V end was cut by 6 bases, the J end by 7 bases, with 12 bases between. In germline, CDR1 is KGHSH, CDR2 LQKENI. The DNA of the CDR3 is TGTGCCAGCTCGCCCCGAGGGAATGAAGCTTTCTTT. It encodes CASSPRGNEAFF. Together with reference TRBV18 and TRBJ1-1, the CDR3 gives the full variable domain: NAGVMQNPRHLVRRRGQEARLRCSPMKGHSHVYWYRQLPEEGLKFMVYLQKENIIDESGMPKERFSAEFPKEGPSILRIQQVVRGDSAAYFCASSPRGNEAFFGQGTRLTVV.

The J gene is TRBJ2-2, the V gene TRBV7-6, with 8 bases that match TRBD1. There are 14 residues in the CDR3. Looked up from germline, CDR1 is SGHVS and CDR2 is FNYEAQ. The V segment lost 7 bases and the J segment 6 bases; nucleotides outside the gene matches: 7. The CDR3 is CASTPQGASGELFF. The CDR3 bases are TGTGCCAGCACCCCCCAGGGGGCCTCCGGGGAGCTGTTTTTT.

This clonotype was picked up a small number of times. The V call is TRBV29-1, the J call TRBJ1-1; 7 bases agree with TRBD1. This CDR3 spans 12 amino acids. Germline lookup yields CDR1 SQVTM and CDR2 ANQGSEA. The V and J ends lost 7 bases and 0 bases, in that order; junction bases with no gene match: 2. The CDR3 sequence: CSGQGMNTEAFF. In DNA form, the CDR3 reads TGCAGCGGACAGGGCATGAACACTGAAGCTTTCTTT.

This clonotype has a count of ten or more. The chain carries TRBV7-9 and TRBJ2-1; no clear D. The CDR3 extends over 14 amino acids. V was shortened by 3 bases and J by 0 bases, with 6 bases between the two germline ends. From germline, CDR1 is SEHNR and CDR2 FQNEAQ (reference sequence). The CDR3: CASSFSSSYNEQFF. CDR3 in DNA: TGTGCCAGCAGCTTTTCTAGCTCCTACAATGAGCAGTTCTTC.

This clonotype was found many times. This chain uses TRBV29-1 with TRBJ1-1, with a tentative D call TRBD1 (5 bases). Germline CDR1 SQVTM, CDR2 ANQGSEA. Trimming removed 3 bases from V and 5 bases from J, with 13 bases in between. This CDR3 comprises 13 residues. The CDR3 DNA sequence: TGCAGCGTTGACGGGGGAAGAGGAACTGAAGCTTTCTTT. Residues: CSVDGGRGTEAFF.

This sequence joins TRBV20-1 and TRBJ2-7; no clear D. This CDR3 is 11 amino acids long. CDR1 and CDR2 (germline): DFQATT, SNEGSKA (reference sequence). Trimming removed 5 bases at V and 5 bases at J, with 10 bases between. CDR3: CSARLINEQYF. The CDR3 DNA sequence: TGCAGTGCTCGACTTATAAACGAGCAGTACTTC.

This clonotype was found many times. Germline and junction disagree at one end, which may indicate a read error. J is TRBJ2-3 and V is TRBV4-2; D gene unclear. CDR1 and CDR2 (germline): LGHNA, YNFKEQ. The CDR3 spans 13 residues. In DNA, the CDR3 is TGTGCCAGCAGCCAAGATTTAGTTCAGGTGTTGAATTTT. As protein: CASSQDLVQVLNF.

This clonotype was picked up many times. The chain joins TRBV7-6 to TRBJ2-7; D is unclear. V lost 5 bases to trimming and J lost 4 bases, with 9 bases between them. This CDR3 spans 12 amino acids. CDR1 is SGHVS, CDR2 FNYEAQ, per germline. The chain's CDR3 is CASSDDIYEQYF. CDR3 bases: TGTGCCAGCAGCGACGACATTTACGAGCAGTACTTC.

This sequence joins TRBV20-1 and TRBJ2-7, with D perhaps given as TRBD1 or TRBD2 (5 bases each). The V end was cut by 6 bases, the J end by 3 bases, with 12 bases between. CDR1 is DFQATT and CDR2 is SNEGSKA in the germline V gene (reference sequence). This CDR3 comprises 12 residues. CDR3 nucleotide sequence: TGCAGTGCCACGGGACCTAGCTACGAGCAGTACTTC. Encoded protein: CSATGPSYEQYF.

The rearrangement joins TRBV10-2 to TRBJ1-1, with TRBD1 identical over 7 bases. The V gene end was trimmed by 6 bases and the J gene end by 1 base; junction bases not matched to a gene: 14. Germline values: CDR1 WSHSY, CDR2 SAAADI. The CDR3 loop spans 17 amino acids. CDR3 nucleotide sequence: TGCGCCAGCAGGGACCAGACAGACGGACAGGCGAACACTGAAGCTTTCTTT. Encoded protein: CASRDQTDGQANTEAFF.

This clonotype was recorded a few times. CDR3 DNA sequence: TGTGCCAGCAGCTCCTCATCCCCAAACTGGGCTTTCTTT. This encodes CASSSSSPNWAFF. The J gene is TRBJ1-1, the V gene TRBV13; D gene ambiguous. V dropped 4 bases and J dropped 11 bases, with 17 bases sitting between them. Per the germline V gene, CDR1 is PRHDT and CDR2 is FYEKMQ (reference sequence). CDR3 size: 13 residues. The full variable domain, rest sourced from reference TRBV13 and TRBJ1-1, is AAGVIQSPRHLIKEKRETATLKCYPIPRHDTVYWYQQGPGQDPQFLISFYEKMQSDKGSIPDRFSAQQFSDYHSELNMSSLELGDSALYFCASSSSSPNWAFFGQGTRLTVV.

This sequence joins TRBV4-1 and TRBJ2-7, with a tentative D call TRBD1 (6 bases). V was trimmed by 1 base and J by 7 bases, leaving 17 bases between them. CDR3 size: 15 residues. Germline CDR1 and CDR2: MGHRA and YSYEKL. This CDR3 is CASSQAQGTYREQYF. CDR3 sequence (DNA): TGCGCCAGCAGCCAAGCACAGGGCACCTACAGAGAGCAGTACTTC.

This chain joins TRBV30 and TRBJ1-2; D possibly corresponds to TRBD1 (5 bases). The V end was cut by 0 bases, the J end by 2 bases, with 10 bases between. The CDR3 is made up of 14 amino acids. Per germline, CDR1 GTSNPN and CDR2 SVGIG (reference sequence). CDR3 residues: CAWSVMGQNYGYTF. CDR3 bases: TGTGCCTGGAGTGTAATGGGGCAGAACTATGGCTACACCTTC.

This chain links TRBV25-1 with TRBJ2-7, with TRBD1 matching 8 bases. Germline CDR1 and CDR2: MGHDK and SYGVNS. The CDR3 is made up of 14 amino acids. V gave up 2 bases and J gave up 6 bases; unmatched junction bases: 6. The CDR3 here is CASSEAGTGPEQYF. The CDR3 region has the DNA TGTGCCAGCAGTGAAGCCGGGACAGGTCCCGAGCAGTACTTC.

The chain has TRBV7-6 and TRBJ2-5; D unclear. Germline loops: CDR1 SGHVS, CDR2 FNYEAQ. V lost 3 bases to trimming and J lost 3 bases, with 8 bases between them. The CDR3 contains 13 residues. Here the CDR3 DNA reads TGTGCCAGCAGCTTTGCCCAGAAAGAGACCCAGTACTTC. Protein sequence: CASSFAQKETQYF. The complete variable domain, with remaining parts taken from reference TRBV7-6 and TRBJ2-5, reads GAGVSQSPRYKVTKRGQDVALRCDPISGHVSLYWYRQALGQGPEFLTYFNYEAQQDKSGLPNDRFSAERPEGSISTLTIQRTEQRDSAMYRCASSFAQKETQYFGPGTRLLVL.

In this sample, this clonotype turned up many times. The CDR3 nucleotides are TGCAGTGCTTCTACAGGGAGCAATCAGCCCCAGCATTTT. Its translation: CSASTGSNQPQHF. The V gene is TRBV20-1, the J gene TRBJ1-5, with D possibly TRBD1 on 6 matching bases. The CDR3 totals 13 residues. Germline V gene sequence: CDR1 DFQATT, CDR2 SNEGSKA (reference sequence). Trimming shortened V by 5 bases and J by 1 base, and 9 bases separated the two germline ends.

V is TRBV29-1 and J is TRBJ2-7; 9 bases match TRBD1. The CDR3 consists of 14 residues. The junction had 8 bases not matched to a gene; V was cut back by 7 bases and J by 1 base. The germline V gene has CDR1 SQVTM and CDR2 ANQGSEA. DNA for the CDR3: TGCAGCGCATCAACAGGGGGCTCGTCCTACGAGCAGTACTTC. This sequence encodes CSASTGGSSYEQYF.

This clonotype was recorded at least ten times. V usage is TRBV5-1 and J usage is TRBJ2-2, with D unresolved. Per germline, CDR1 SGHRS and CDR2 YFSETQ. The CDR3 length is 19 residues. The germline V and J ends were trimmed by 4 bases and 0 bases, with 22 bases remaining between them. The CDR3 spells CASSPEALGYLTNTGELFF. In nucleotides, the CDR3 is TGCGCCAGCAGCCCCGAGGCGTTGGGCTACTTGACGAACACCGGGGAGCTGTTTTTT.

This clonotype has at least ten counts. The V and J genes are TRBV7-6 and TRBJ2-7; D uncertain. Per germline, CDR1 SGHVS and CDR2 FNYEAQ. The CDR3 loop spans 14 amino acids. V lost 0 bases to trimming and J lost 6 bases, with 12 bases between them. The CDR3: CASSLAGDLFEQYF. The CDR3, as DNA: TGTGCCAGCAGCTTAGCAGGAGACTTGTTCGAGCAGTACTTC.